This passage covers 23 T cell receptor beta chains from one sample sequenced in a study of T-cell reconstitution after alpha-beta-depleted transplantation in children. Unique molecular identifiers were built into the TCRbeta library. Each CDR3 protein gets one entry after TCRdb re-called the PCR reads with MiXCR. In the table there are 700,000 or so distinct CDR3 sequences, around 13% of which are singletons. The sample was PBMCs, taken before TCRalphabeta/CD19-depleted stem cell transplant. The receptors originated from a girl aged 2-15 years with congenital amegakaryocytic thrombocytopenia, due to receive a stem cell transplant.

This clonotype has at least ten counts. The chain couples TRBV29-1 to TRBJ2-7, with D maybe TRBD2 (5 bases). This CDR3 is 11 amino acids long. V lost 5 bases and J 3 bases, leaving 8 bases between the germline ends. The germline V gene has CDR1 SQVTM and CDR2 ANQGSEA. The CDR3 here is CSVRGNYEQYF. The CDR3 nucleotides are TGCAGCGTTCGAGGGAACTACGAGCAGTACTTC.

V and J are TRBV10-3 and TRBJ2-5; D is ambiguous. In germline, CDR1 is ENHRY, CDR2 SYGVKD. Trimming pared 0 bases from V and 3 bases from J, leaving 14 bases between. The CDR3 totals 16 residues. The CDR3: CAISESPLEAKETQYF. The DNA for the CDR3 is TGTGCCATCAGTGAGTCCCCGTTAGAGGCCAAAGAGACCCAGTACTTC.

This clonotype was observed many times. The V and J genes are TRBV4-2 and TRBJ2-7, with 8 bases that match TRBD2. The V gene end was trimmed by 0 bases and the J gene end by 0 bases; junction bases not matched to a gene: 1. Germline-derived CDR1 and CDR2 are LGHNA and YNFKEQ. CDR3 length: 15 amino acids. The DNA of the CDR3 is TGTGCCAGCAGCCAAGAAAGCGGGAGCTCCTACGAGCAGTACTTC. Amino acids: CASSQESGSSYEQYF.

This clonotype was seen a few times. This chain connects TRBV6-1 to TRBJ2-5; possibly TRBD1 for D (7 bases). CDR1 and CDR2 (germline): MNHNS, SASEGT. Trimming took off 6 bases at V and 4 bases at J, with 12 bases between the two ends. CDR3 length equals 13 residues. CDR3 sequence reads: CASRPGGRETQYF. The CDR3 DNA sequence: TGTGCCAGCAGGCCAGGGGGGAGAGAGACCCAGTACTTC.

This chain uses TRBV5-1 with TRBJ1-4; possibly TRBD1 for D (6 bases). CDR3 length: 15 residues. The V and J ends lost 3 bases and 4 bases respectively, with 13 bases between them. The germline V gene has CDR1 SGHRS and CDR2 YFSETQ. The CDR3 loop reads CASSSPTGRNEKLFF. CDR3 DNA sequence: TGCGCCAGCAGCTCCCCGACAGGCCGTAATGAAAAACTGTTTTTT.

V is TRBV11-2 and J is TRBJ2-1; 12 bases agree with TRBD2. The V and J ends lost 4 bases and 7 bases, in that order; junction bases with no gene match: 8. Germline CDR1 SGHAT, CDR2 FQNNGV. CDR3 length: 16 residues. In DNA, the CDR3 is TGTGCCAGCAGCTCCGGACTAGCGGGGCGTTGGAATGAGCAGTTCTTC. It encodes CASSSGLAGRWNEQFF.

This clonotype has a count of ten or more. The chain recombines TRBV20-1 with TRBJ2-3, with 10 bases fitting TRBD2. Trimming removed 1 base from V and 3 bases from J; junction bases left unmatched: 13. The germline V gene encodes CDR1 DFQATT and CDR2 SNEGSKA (reference sequence). The CDR3 sequence is 18 residues long. The CDR3 nucleotides are TGCAGTGCTAGAGGCTCCAGCGGGAGGGCCTGGGGAACAGATACGCAGTATTTT. Translation gives CSARGSSGRAWGTDTQYF.

V and J are TRBV7-9 and TRBJ1-1; maybe TRBD1 (5 bases). Trimming removed 2 bases at V and 5 bases at J, with 12 bases between. Germline CDR1 is SEHNR and CDR2 is FQNEAQ (reference sequence). The CDR3 consists of 14 residues. CDR3 sequence (DNA): TGTGCCAGCAGCTTAATCCAGTGGGGGACTGAAGCTTTCTTT. Amino acid sequence: CASSLIQWGTEAFF.

This clonotype has at least ten counts. The J gene is TRBJ2-7, the V gene TRBV5-1, with TRBD1 identical over 9 bases. V shed 1 base and J 4 bases; nucleotides not matched to a gene: 3. The CDR3 has 14 amino acids. Germline assignment: CDR1 SGHRS and CDR2 YFSETQ. This chain's CDR3 is CASSLWGQGYEQYF. The CDR3 bases are TGCGCCAGCAGCTTGTGGGGACAGGGTTACGAGCAGTACTTC.

In this sample, this clonotype turned up many times. The CDR3 DNA is TGTGCCAGCAGCCCGACGACGGGAGGAAGAAATGAGCAGTTCTTC. It translates to CASSPTTGGRNEQFF. This sequence joins TRBV27 and TRBJ2-1, with 7 bases that match TRBD2. V shed 6 bases, J shed 7 bases, and the junction held 12 bases outside the gene matches. The germline V gene encodes CDR1 MNHEY and CDR2 SMNVEV (reference sequence). The CDR3 has 15 residues.

Here the CDR3 reads CSAQTPGQGYNEQFF. DNA for the CDR3: TGCAGTGCGCAAACACCGGGACAGGGATACAATGAGCAGTTCTTC. The chain couples TRBV20-1 to TRBJ2-1, with 9 bases identical to TRBD1. J gave up 4 bases and V 6 bases, and 10 bases lay outside the gene matches. This CDR3 spans 15 amino acids. Germline lookup yields CDR1 DFQATT and CDR2 SNEGSKA (reference sequence).

This clonotype was found many times. The rearrangement joins TRBV7-9 to TRBJ1-1; D possibly corresponds to TRBD1 (5 bases). CDR1 is SEHNR and CDR2 is FQNEAQ in the germline V gene (reference sequence). This CDR3 region has 15 residues. V lost 2 bases and J 3 bases, leaving 13 bases between the germline ends. As DNA, the CDR3 is TGTGCCAGCAGCTTACGCGCAGGGTCGGACACTGAAGCTTTCTTT. Protein sequence: CASSLRAGSDTEAFF.

The CDR3 region has the DNA TGCAGCGTTGAAGTGGTTCGGGGGGAAGCTTTCTTT. Protein product: CSVEVVRGEAFF. The chain carries TRBV29-1 and TRBJ1-1; tentatively, D is TRBD1 (5 bases). Per the germline V gene, CDR1 is SQVTM and CDR2 is ANQGSEA. Trimming left V 1 base short and J 8 bases short, with 11 bases between. The CDR3 has 12 amino acids.

This clonotype was seen many times. The rearrangement uses TRBV5-6 and TRBJ2-5; perhaps D is TRBD1 or TRBD2 (5 bases each). Germline V gives CDR1 SGHDT, CDR2 YYEEEE. This CDR3 has 14 residues. Trimming removed 4 bases at V and 1 base at J, with 11 bases between. The CDR3 protein is CASSRGSLQETQYF. The DNA for the CDR3 is TGTGCCAGCAGCCGGGGCAGCCTCCAAGAGACCCAGTACTTC. The variable domain in full, with the rest retrieved from reference TRBV5-6 and TRBJ2-5, is DAGVTQSPTHLIKTRGQQVTLRCSPKSGHDTVSWYQQALGQGPQFIFQYYEEEERQRGNFPDRFSGHQFPNYSSELNVNALLLGDSALYLCASSRGSLQETQYFGPGTRLLVL.

The V gene is TRBV28, the J gene TRBJ2-7, with D perhaps given as TRBD1 or TRBD2 (5 bases each). This CDR3 is built from 15 residues. Per the germline V gene, CDR1 is MDHEN and CDR2 is SYDVKM. Trimming took off 5 bases at V and 0 bases at J, with 14 bases between the two ends. CDR3 residues: CASSPPGPISYEQYF. For the CDR3, the DNA is TGTGCCAGCAGTCCCCCGGGACCGATCTCCTACGAGCAGTACTTC.

This clonotype has more than one count but fewer than ten. J is TRBJ2-2 and V is TRBV12-5; 9 bases are shared with TRBD2. The CDR3 sequence is 16 residues long. CDR1 and CDR2 (germline): LGHNT, FRNRAP. V gave up 3 bases and J gave up 4 bases; unmatched junction bases: 6. CDR3 coding DNA: TGTGCTAGTGGTTTAGAACTAGCGGGTTTCACCGGGGAGCTGTTTTTT. This encodes CASGLELAGFTGELFF.

This clonotype appeared many times. The chain combines TRBV25-1 with TRBJ1-2; the match to TRBD1 covers 7 bases. The CDR3 is 14 amino acids. CDR1 and CDR2 from the germline V gene are MGHDK and SYGVNS. Trimming cost V 1 base and J 7 bases; bases outside gene matches: 6. CDR3 sequence (DNA): TGTGCCAGCAGTGAATCTGAGGGGGCGGTTGGCTACACCTTC. It specifies CASSESEGAVGYTF.

Ten or more counts support this clonotype. The chain carries TRBV18 and TRBJ1-6; no definite D call. The CDR3 extends over 14 amino acids. Trimming stripped 0 bases from V and 9 bases from J, with 9 bases between. CDR1 is KGHSH, CDR2 LQKENI, per germline. In DNA, the CDR3 is TGTGCCAGCTCACCACCGGATAGACGTTCACCCCTCCACTTT. Translating gives CASSPPDRRSPLHF.

This clonotype was found a few times. The CDR3 loop is CSALSGTSGLDTQYF. CDR3 bases: TGCAGTGCCCTGTCCGGGACTAGCGGGTTGGATACGCAGTATTTT. The gene calls are TRBV20-1 and TRBJ2-3; 12 bases fit TRBD2. The V gene's germline CDR1 is DFQATT and CDR2 SNEGSKA (reference sequence). The CDR3 covers 15 residues. V was clipped by 6 bases and J by 6 bases; unmatched bases: 10.

The chain combines TRBV18 with TRBJ2-1; perhaps TRBD2 as D (5 bases). The CDR3 length is 16 residues. In germline, CDR1 is KGHSH, CDR2 LQKENI. V was clipped by 4 bases and J by 6 bases, with 19 bases between them. This chain's CDR3 is CASSRLANLGGNEQFF. The CDR3 DNA reads as TGTGCCAGCTCACGTCTAGCAAATTTAGGTGGCAATGAGCAGTTCTTC.

The rearrangement links TRBV20-1 to TRBJ2-1; TRBD2 might be the D (6 bases). V lost 5 bases to trimming and J lost 8 bases, with 16 bases between them. The CDR3 extends over 13 amino acids. Germline loops: CDR1 DFQATT, CDR2 SNEGSKA (reference sequence). The DNA of the CDR3 is TGCAGTGCTGTAGCGGCTATGGGGCATGAGCAGTTCTTC. Translated: CSAVAAMGHEQFF.

The chain carries TRBV3-1 and TRBJ2-7, with D maybe TRBD2 (5 bases). V was clipped by 2 bases and J by 7 bases, with 12 bases between them. CDR1 LGHDT and CDR2 YNNKEL come from the germline V gene (reference sequence). CDR3 size: 13 residues. The CDR3 DNA reads TGTGCCAGCAGCCAACGACTAAGAGGGGAGCAGTACTTC. Translated: CASSQRLRGEQYF.

A few counts support this clonotype. The rearrangement joins TRBV5-1 to TRBJ1-1, with D possibly matching TRBD1 (6 bases). This CDR3 is built from 17 residues. V gave up 4 bases and J gave up 1 base, with 20 bases separating them. Germline V gene data show CDR1 as SGHRS and CDR2 as YFSETQ. The CDR3 loop reads CASSPIPGEGPNTEAFF. CDR3 DNA: TGCGCCAGCAGCCCAATCCCAGGGGAAGGGCCGAACACTGAAGCTTTCTTT.